A selection of T cell receptor beta chains follows, all from one sample in a study of T cells in Graves' hyperthyroidism and ophthalmopathy. Via MiXCR, TCRdb re-called the multiplex PCR reads, giving one row per CDR3 protein. The sample has fewer than 600,000 distinct CDR3 sequences, around 15% seen once; the top ten hold 15% to 20%. Source material: blood. The receptor set was obtained from a woman between 18 and 29 years old with Graves' hyperthyroidism. CDR3s include the opening cysteine and the closing phenylalanine or tryptophan. Each record gives: CDR3 length, D gene, clone size, V gene, J gene, CDR3 protein, CDR3 DNA. The D gene is left open where the match is weak. Clone size is not always given. Where it is, it says once, few, many or a class for expanded clones.

CDR3 length: 15; D gene: -; clone size: many; V gene: TRBV24-1; J gene: TRBJ2-5; CDR3 protein: CATSDVWDHQETQYF; CDR3 DNA: TGTGCCACCAGTGATGTCTGGGACCACCAAGAGACCCAGTACTTC
CDR3 length: 17; D gene: TRBD1; clone size: many; V gene: TRBV19; J gene: TRBJ1-4; CDR3 protein: CASSSTGTGGSNEKLFF; CDR3 DNA: TGTGCCAGTAGTTCAACCGGGACAGGGGGCTCAAATGAAAAACTGTTTTTT
CDR3 length: 18; D gene: -; clone size: -; V gene: TRBV11-2; J gene: TRBJ1-1; CDR3 protein: CASSTGGTAPAMNTEAFF; CDR3 DNA: TGTGCCAGTTCGACCGGCGGGACGGCCCCGGCCATGAACACTGAAGCTTTCTTT
CDR3 length: 14; D gene: -; clone size: few; V gene: TRBV19; J gene: TRBJ1-2; CDR3 protein: CASRQDRLVGGYTF; CDR3 DNA: TGTGCCAGTCGGCAAGACAGGCTAGTTGGGGGCTACACCTTC
CDR3 length: 16; D gene: TRBD2; clone size: many; V gene: TRBV20-1; J gene: TRBJ2-1; CDR3 protein: CSLLAPREAVYNEQFF; CDR3 DNA: TGCAGCCTCTTGGCCCCGCGGGAGGCGGTATACAATGAGCAGTTCTTC
CDR3 length: 11; D gene: -; clone size: -; V gene: TRBV30; J gene: TRBJ1-2; CDR3 protein: CAWNSNYGYTF; CDR3 DNA: TGTGCCTGGAATTCTAACTATGGCTACACCTTC
CDR3 length: 15; D gene: TRBD2; clone size: many; V gene: TRBV14; J gene: TRBJ2-5; CDR3 protein: CASSQLSGSRKTQYF; CDR3 DNA: TGTGCCAGCAGCCAACTCAGCGGGAGTCGAAAGACCCAGTACTTC
CDR3 length: 13; D gene: TRBD1; clone size: many; V gene: TRBV5-1; J gene: TRBJ2-5; CDR3 protein: CASQDRAGETQYF; CDR3 DNA: TGCGCCAGCCAGGACAGGGCAGGAGAGACCCAGTACTTC
CDR3 length: 13; D gene: -; clone size: many; V gene: TRBV14; J gene: TRBJ2-3; CDR3 protein: CASSQEAPDTQYF; CDR3 DNA: TGTGCCAGCAGCCAAGAGGCGCCAGATACGCAGTATTTT
CDR3 length: 14; D gene: -; clone size: few; V gene: TRBV9; J gene: TRBJ2-3; CDR3 protein: CASSVAGMADTQYF; CDR3 DNA: TGTGCCAGCAGCGTAGCGGGAATGGCAGATACGCAGTATTTT
CDR3 length: 15; D gene: TRBD1; clone size: few; V gene: TRBV7-9; J gene: TRBJ1-1; CDR3 protein: CASSKRRDRYGEAFF; CDR3 DNA: TGTGCCAGCAGTAAACGCCGGGACAGGTACGGGGAAGCTTTCTTT
CDR3 length: 15; D gene: TRBD1; clone size: many; V gene: TRBV2; J gene: TRBJ2-4; CDR3 protein: CASTMTGAGKNIQYF; CDR3 DNA: TGTGCCAGCACCATGACAGGGGCGGGCAAAAACATTCAGTACTTC
CDR3 length: 14; D gene: -; clone size: -; V gene: TRBV4-1; J gene: TRBJ2-2; CDR3 protein: CASTSLGSPGELFF; CDR3 DNA: TGCGCCAGCACCTCTTTGGGGAGCCCCGGGGAGCTGTTTTTT
CDR3 length: 15; D gene: TRBD2; clone size: -; V gene: TRBV2; J gene: TRBJ2-1; CDR3 protein: CASLPGRPTCNEQFF; CDR3 DNA: TGTGCCAGTTTGCCCGGGAGGCCTACCTGCAATGAGCAGTTCTTC
CDR3 length: 14; D gene: -; clone size: -; V gene: TRBV29-1; J gene: TRBJ1-2; CDR3 protein: CSVEDLGFGYGYTF; CDR3 DNA: TGCAGCGTTGAAGATCTAGGGTTTGGCTATGGCTACACCTTC
CDR3 length: 16; D gene: -; clone size: many; V gene: TRBV12-3/TRBV12-4; J gene: TRBJ1-2; CDR3 protein: CASSYVSFDGSYGYTF; CDR3 DNA: TGTGCCAGCAGTTATGTCTCCTTTGACGGAAGCTATGGCTACACCTTC
CDR3 length: 17; D gene: TRBD1; clone size: -; V gene: TRBV5-5; J gene: TRBJ1-1; CDR3 protein: CASSTGTGVLSVTEAFF; CDR3 DNA: TGTGCCAGCAGCACCGGGACAGGAGTCTTGTCGGTCACTGAAGCTTTCTTT
CDR3 length: 20; D gene: TRBD2; clone size: -; V gene: TRBV24-1; J gene: TRBJ2-1; CDR3 protein: CATPRRIAGPHYTQYNEQFF; CDR3 DNA: TGTGCCACCCCTCGTAGGATAGCGGGACCCCATTATACCCAATACAATGAGCAGTTCTTC
CDR3 length: 12; D gene: TRBD1; clone size: -; V gene: TRBV30; J gene: TRBJ1-2; CDR3 protein: CALGQGTHGYTF; CDR3 DNA: TGTGCCTTGGGACAGGGGACGCATGGCTACACCTTC
CDR3 length: 15; D gene: -; clone size: -; V gene: TRBV4-1; J gene: TRBJ2-3; CDR3 protein: CASSQETGATDTQYF; CDR3 DNA: TGCGCCAGCAGCCAAGAGACGGGGGCTACAGATACGCAGTATTTT
CDR3 length: 14; D gene: -; clone size: many; V gene: TRBV5-1; J gene: TRBJ1-4; CDR3 protein: CASSLGGSGEKLFF; CDR3 DNA: TGCGCCAGCAGCCTAGGGGGTAGCGGTGAAAAACTGTTTTTT
CDR3 length: 13; D gene: -; clone size: -; V gene: TRBV7-2; J gene: TRBJ2-2; CDR3 protein: CASSLVWAGELFF; CDR3 DNA: TGTGCCAGCAGCTTAGTTTGGGCCGGGGAGCTGTTTTTT
CDR3 length: 13; D gene: TRBD2; clone size: many; V gene: TRBV19; J gene: TRBJ2-1; CDR3 protein: CACTGGLSIEQFF; CDR3 DNA: TGTGCCTGCACCGGGGGACTATCTATAGAGCAGTTCTTC
CDR3 length: 14; D gene: TRBD2; clone size: many; V gene: TRBV19; J gene: TRBJ2-1; CDR3 protein: CASKKRGLRSEQFF; CDR3 DNA: TGTGCCAGTAAAAAGCGGGGTTTACGTAGTGAGCAGTTCTTC
CDR3 length: 15; D gene: -; clone size: many; V gene: TRBV6-5; J gene: TRBJ1-3; CDR3 protein: CASSYGSSSGNTIYF; CDR3 DNA: TGTGCCAGCAGTTACGGGTCGAGCTCTGGAAACACCATATATTTT
CDR3 length: 12; D gene: -; clone size: many; V gene: TRBV18; J gene: TRBJ2-5; CDR3 protein: CASSPAGETQYF; CDR3 DNA: TGTGCCAGCTCACCAGCGGGAGAGACCCAGTACTTC
CDR3 length: 17; D gene: TRBD2; clone size: -; V gene: TRBV20-1; J gene: TRBJ2-3; CDR3 protein: CSARGGTSGSSPDTQYF; CDR3 DNA: TGCAGTGCCCGAGGGGGGACTAGCGGGAGTTCGCCAGATACGCAGTATTTT
CDR3 length: 14; D gene: -; clone size: many; V gene: TRBV14; J gene: TRBJ1-6; CDR3 protein: CASSHSGPNSPLHF; CDR3 DNA: TGTGCCAGCAGCCATTCGGGGCCTAATTCACCCCTCCACTTT
CDR3 length: 15; D gene: -; clone size: many; V gene: TRBV2; J gene: TRBJ1-3; CDR3 protein: CASSVSPGTGNTIYF; CDR3 DNA: TGTGCCAGCAGTGTGTCTCCAGGGACGGGAAACACCATATATTTT
CDR3 length: 13; D gene: -; clone size: many; V gene: TRBV12-3/TRBV12-4; J gene: TRBJ2-1; CDR3 protein: CASSLFLNNEQFF; CDR3 DNA: TGTGCCAGCAGTTTGTTTCTAAACAATGAGCAGTTCTTC
CDR3 length: 16; D gene: -; clone size: -; V gene: TRBV5-1; J gene: TRBJ2-2; CDR3 protein: CASSFSGAANTGELFF; CDR3 DNA: TGCGCCAGCAGCTTTAGCGGCGCCGCGAACACCGGGGAGCTGTTTTTT
CDR3 length: 14; D gene: -; clone size: many; V gene: TRBV30; J gene: TRBJ1-2; CDR3 protein: CAWNTGPADYGYTF; CDR3 DNA: TGTGCCTGGAATACAGGTCCAGCGGACTATGGCTACACCTTC
CDR3 length: 13; D gene: -; clone size: many; V gene: TRBV28; J gene: TRBJ1-2; CDR3 protein: CASRGGQGGGYTF; CDR3 DNA: TGTGCCAGCAGAGGGGGACAAGGGGGTGGCTACACCTTC
CDR3 length: 14; D gene: -; clone size: many; V gene: TRBV12-3/TRBV12-4; J gene: TRBJ1-2; CDR3 protein: CASTDHGLNYGYTF; CDR3 DNA: TGTGCCAGTACCGACCATGGCCTCAACTATGGCTACACCTTC
CDR3 length: 13; D gene: -; clone size: many; V gene: TRBV6-1; J gene: TRBJ2-1; CDR3 protein: CASSSPGPNEQFF; CDR3 DNA: TGTGCCAGCAGTTCACCAGGGCCCAATGAGCAGTTCTTC